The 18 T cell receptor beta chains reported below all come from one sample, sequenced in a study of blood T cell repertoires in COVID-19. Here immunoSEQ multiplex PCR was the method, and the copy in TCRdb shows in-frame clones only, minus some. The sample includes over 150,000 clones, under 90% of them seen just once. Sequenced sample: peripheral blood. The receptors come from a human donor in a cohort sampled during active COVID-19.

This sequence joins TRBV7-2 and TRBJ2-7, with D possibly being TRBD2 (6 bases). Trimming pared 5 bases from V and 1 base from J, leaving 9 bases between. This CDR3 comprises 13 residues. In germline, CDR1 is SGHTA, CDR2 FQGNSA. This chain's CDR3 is CASSRDFSYEQYF. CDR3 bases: TGTGCCAGCAGCCGGGACTTTTCCTACGAGCAGTACTTC.

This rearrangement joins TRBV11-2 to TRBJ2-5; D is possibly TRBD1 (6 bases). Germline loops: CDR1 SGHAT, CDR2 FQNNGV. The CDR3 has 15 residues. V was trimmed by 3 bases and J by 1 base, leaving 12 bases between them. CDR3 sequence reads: CASSLGTYIQETQYF. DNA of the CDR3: TGTGCCAGCAGCTTGGGGACATATATCCAAGAGACCCAGTACTTC.

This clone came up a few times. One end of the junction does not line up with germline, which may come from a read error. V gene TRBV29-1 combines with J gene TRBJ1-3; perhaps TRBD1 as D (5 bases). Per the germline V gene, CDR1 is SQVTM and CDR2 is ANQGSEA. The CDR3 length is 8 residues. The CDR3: CSVGFDSF. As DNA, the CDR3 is TGCAGCGTTGGATTCGACAGTTTT.

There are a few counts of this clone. The CDR3 DNA sequence: TGTGCCAGTGGGGACAGGGGCGAGACTAATGAAAAACTGTTTTTT. This sequence encodes CASGDRGETNEKLFF. The chain uses TRBV19 and TRBJ1-4, with TRBD1 identical over 10 bases. The germline CDR1 and CDR2 sequences are LNHDA and SQIVND (reference sequence). The CDR3 totals 15 residues. Unmatched junction bases numbered 5, after V lost 8 bases and J lost 2 bases.

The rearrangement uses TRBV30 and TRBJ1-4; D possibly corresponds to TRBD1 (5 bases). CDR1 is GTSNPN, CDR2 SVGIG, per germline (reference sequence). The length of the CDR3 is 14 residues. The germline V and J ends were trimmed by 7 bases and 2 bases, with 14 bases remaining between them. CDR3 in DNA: TGTGCCTCAGCACCGGGGGGGACTAATGAAAAACTGTTTTTT. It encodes CASAPGGTNEKLFF.

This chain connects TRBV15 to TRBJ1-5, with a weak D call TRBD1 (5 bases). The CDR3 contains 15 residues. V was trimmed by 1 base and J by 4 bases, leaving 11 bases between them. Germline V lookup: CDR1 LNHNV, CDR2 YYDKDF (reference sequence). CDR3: CATSRVAGKNQPQHF. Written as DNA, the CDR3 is TGTGCCACCAGCAGAGTTGCAGGGAAAAATCAGCCCCAGCATTTT.

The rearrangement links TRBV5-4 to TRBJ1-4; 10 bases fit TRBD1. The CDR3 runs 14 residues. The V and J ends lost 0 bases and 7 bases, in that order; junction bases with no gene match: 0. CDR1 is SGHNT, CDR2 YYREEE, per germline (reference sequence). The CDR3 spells CASSLGTGGEKLFF. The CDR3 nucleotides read TGTGCCAGCAGCTTGGGGACAGGGGGTGAAAAACTGTTTTTT.

The CDR3 DNA follows: TGTGCCAGTAGCGGCAGGAAAGTCTATGGCTACACCTTC. Protein product: CASSGRKVYGYTF. This chain uses TRBV19 with TRBJ1-2; D gene unclear. Deletions cut 6 bases from V and 4 bases from J, with 12 bases between. The CDR3 extends over 13 amino acids. CDR1 is LNHDA, CDR2 SQIVND, per germline (reference sequence).

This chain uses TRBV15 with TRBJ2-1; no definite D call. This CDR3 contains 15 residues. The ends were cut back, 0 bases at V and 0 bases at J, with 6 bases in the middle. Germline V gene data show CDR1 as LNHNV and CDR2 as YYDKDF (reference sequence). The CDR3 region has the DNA TGTGCCACCAGCAGAGACGTTAGCTCCTACAATGAGCAGTTCTTC. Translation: CATSRDVSSYNEQFF.

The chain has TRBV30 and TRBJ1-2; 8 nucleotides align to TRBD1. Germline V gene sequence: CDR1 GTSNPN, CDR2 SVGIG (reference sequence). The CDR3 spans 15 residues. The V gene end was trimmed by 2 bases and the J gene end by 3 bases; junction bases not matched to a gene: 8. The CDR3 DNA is TGTGCCTGGAGTAGGGGAACGACAGGGGACTATGGCTACACCTTC. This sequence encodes CAWSRGTTGDYGYTF.

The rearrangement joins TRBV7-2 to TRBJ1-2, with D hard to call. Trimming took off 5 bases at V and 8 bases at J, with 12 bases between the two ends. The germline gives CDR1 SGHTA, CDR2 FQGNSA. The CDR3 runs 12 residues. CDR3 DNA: TGTGCCAGCAGCCTCGGGATGGGGGGCTACACCTTC. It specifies CASSLGMGGYTF.

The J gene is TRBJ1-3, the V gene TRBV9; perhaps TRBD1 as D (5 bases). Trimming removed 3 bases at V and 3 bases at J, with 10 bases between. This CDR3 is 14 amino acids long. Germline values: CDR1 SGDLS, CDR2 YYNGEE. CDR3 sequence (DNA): TGTGCCAGCAGCGGGGGGGACGGTGGAAACACCATATATTTT. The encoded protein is CASSGGDGGNTIYF. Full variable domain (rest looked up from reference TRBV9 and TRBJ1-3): DSGVTQTPKHLITATGQRVTLRCSPRSGDLSVYWYQQSLDQGLQFLIQYYNGEERAKGNILERFSAQQFPDLHSELNLSSLELGDSALYFCASSGGDGGNTIYFGEGSWLTVV.

DNA of the CDR3: TGTGCCAGCAGCTTGTCGACACAGAACACTGAAGCTTTCTTT. Encoded protein: CASSLSTQNTEAFF. The V and J genes are TRBV9 and TRBJ1-1, with no clear D. Germline V gene lookup returns CDR1 SGDLS and CDR2 YYNGEE. The CDR3 runs to 14 residues. V lost 4 bases, J lost 1 base, and 11 bases lay in between.

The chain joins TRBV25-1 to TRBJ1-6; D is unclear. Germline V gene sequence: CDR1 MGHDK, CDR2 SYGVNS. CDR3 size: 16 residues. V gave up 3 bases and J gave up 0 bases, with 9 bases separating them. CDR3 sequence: CASSDRRSSYNSPLHF. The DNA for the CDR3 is TGTGCCAGCAGTGACAGGAGGAGCTCCTATAATTCACCCCTCCACTTT.

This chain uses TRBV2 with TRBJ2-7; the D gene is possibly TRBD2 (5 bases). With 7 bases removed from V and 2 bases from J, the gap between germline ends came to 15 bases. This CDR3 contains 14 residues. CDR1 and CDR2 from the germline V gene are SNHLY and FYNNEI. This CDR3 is CASIHPRRPYEQYF. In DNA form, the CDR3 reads TGTGCCAGCATACATCCGAGGAGGCCCTACGAGCAGTACTTC. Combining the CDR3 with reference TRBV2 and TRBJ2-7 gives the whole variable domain EPEVTQTPSHQVTQMGQEVILRCVPISNHLYFYWYRQILGQKVEFLVSFYNNEISEKSEIFDDQFSVERPDGSNFTLKIRSTKLEDSAMYFCASIHPRRPYEQYFGPGTRLTVT.

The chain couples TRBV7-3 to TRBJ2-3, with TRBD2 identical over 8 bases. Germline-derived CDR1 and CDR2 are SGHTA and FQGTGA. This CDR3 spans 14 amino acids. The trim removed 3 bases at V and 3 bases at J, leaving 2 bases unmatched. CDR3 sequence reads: CASSFSGNTDTQYF. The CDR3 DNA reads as TGTGCCAGCAGCTTTAGCGGGAATACAGATACGCAGTATTTT.

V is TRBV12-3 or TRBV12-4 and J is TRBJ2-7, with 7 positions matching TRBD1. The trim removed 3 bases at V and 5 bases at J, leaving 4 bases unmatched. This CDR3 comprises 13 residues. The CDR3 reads CASSFLGGDEQYF. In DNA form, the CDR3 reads TGTGCCAGCAGTTTTCTAGGGGGCGACGAGCAGTACTTC.

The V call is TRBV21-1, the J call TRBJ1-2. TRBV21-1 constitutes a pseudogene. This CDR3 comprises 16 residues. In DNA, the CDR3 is TGTGCCAGCAGCAAATACCGTTACCCTCGAGGCTTTGGCTACACCTTC. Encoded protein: CASSKYRYPRGFGYTF.